A selection of T cell receptor beta chains follows, all from one sample in a study of lymphopenia after photon versus proton radiotherapy. TCRdb's copy holds only in-frame clones and misses some; the assay was immunoSEQ multiplex PCR. The sample yields some 170,000 clones, roughly nine tenths seen once. The input for sequencing was peripheral blood, taken from a patient treated with photon-based radiotherapy. All receptors derive from a man aged 50 to 60 with gastric cancer. The CDR3 runs from the conserved cysteine through the conserved F or W.

v_call	j_call	cdr3_aa
TRBV19	TRBJ1-5	CASRFGTVSNQPQHF
TRBV11-2	TRBJ2-2	CASSLVFQGRNTGELFF
TRBV19	TRBJ1-1	CASSRVGGMGTEAFF
TRBV7-3	TRBJ2-3	CASSFSGGTDTQYF
TRBV4-2	TRBJ1-2	CASSQGNYGYTF
TRBV29-1	TRBJ2-3	CSVGGQGQDTQYF
TRBV28	TRBJ1-3	CASRRGGNNSGNTIYF
TRBV6-6	TRBJ1-5	CASRTGSQPQHF
TRBV7-6	TRBJ1-1	CASSPYTNTEAFF
TRBV2	TRBJ2-7	CASSESQASSSYEQYF
TRBV30	TRBJ2-7	CAWSGDRGRSREQYF
TRBV5-8	TRBJ2-3	CASSPRTGRTDTQYF
TRBV18	TRBJ1-4	CASSPDRSNEKLFF
TRBV4-2	TRBJ2-3	CASSQARSDRGLHTDTQYF
TRBV18	TRBJ1-4	CASSPPGTNEKLFF
TRBV19	TRBJ2-7	CASSILRGEQYF
TRBV5-4	TRBJ2-2	CASSFAGGPAGELFF
TRBV5-3	TRBJ1-5	CARSPPDCSPPQHF
TRBV29-1	TRBJ1-1	CSVEPGRTEAFF
TRBV7-9	TRBJ2-7	CASSSGTDTYEQYF
TRBV5-1	TRBJ1-1	CASRGQGNTEAFF
TRBV15	TRBJ2-7	CATSTDRFLGYEQYF
TRBV7-2	TRBJ2-7	CASSLWQAYEQYF
TRBV5-6	TRBJ1-3	CASSLWGVSGNTIYF
TRBV20-1	TRBJ1-1	CSVLPGKAFF
TRBV6-5	TRBJ1-3	CASSYDRDQGNTIYF
TRBV5-1	TRBJ2-1	CASSSSQSNNEQFF
TRBV6-5	TRBJ1-2	CASIHTKGGQHGYTF
TRBV6-5	TRBJ1-1	CASSLPGQGNTEAFF
TRBV19	TRBJ2-1	CASSIGGTGNEQFF
TRBV19	TRBJ1-1	CASSPGRTMNTEAFF
TRBV5-1	TRBJ2-3	CASSPPEGLTDTQYF
TRBV30	TRBJ2-4	CAWSVGDIQYF
TRBV7-2	TRBJ2-2	CASSLPGLADTRTGELFF
TRBV9	TRBJ2-1	CASSVAPPLAGEQFF
TRBV19	TRBJ1-1	CASSLSGTVTTEAFF
TRBV5-4	TRBJ1-2	CASSLTQNYGYTF
TRBV28	TRBJ2-7	CASSLSPFTGGVYEQYF
TRBV7-2	TRBJ1-3	CASSLIFGVPGNTIYF